Sequencing of this T cell receptor (beta chain) was carried out in a study of T cells in tumors after PD-1 blockade. The CDR3 is 11 residues long. CDR1 is SQVTM, CDR2 ANQGSEA, per germline. V lost 6 bases to trimming and J lost 5 bases, with 10 bases between them. This table comes from immunoSEQ multiplex PCR, and its TCRdb copy is limited to in-frame clones, with some not included. The sample has approximately 35,000 clones, approximately 78% seen once. V and J are TRBV29-1 and TRBJ1-1; D is ambiguous. The material was PBMCs, obtained before anti-PD-1 treatment. This sequence originates from a human donor with basal cell carcinoma. The chain's CDR3 is CSVPTNTEAFF. The CDR3 coding sequence is TGCAGCGTCCCTACCAATACTGAAGCTTTCTTT.